This paragraph reports one T cell receptor (beta chain). This sample stems from a study of T cells in Graves' hyperthyroidism and ophthalmopathy. The germline gives CDR1 SEHNR, CDR2 FQNEAQ (reference sequence). The CDR3 consists of 12 residues. The V end was cut by 5 bases, the J end by 5 bases, with 8 bases between. RNA transcripts were the template for amplifying TCR beta CDR3 regions. First-round RT-PCR with HTBI primers amplified the TCR CDR3 region. TCRdb re-called the multiplex PCR reads with MiXCR, one entry per CDR3 protein. The repertoire has around 490,000 distinct CDR3 sequences, 20% of them found once; the top ten carry about 45%.

The rearrangement links TRBV7-9 to TRBJ2-3, with no clear D. The sequencing sample was made of blood. This TCR derives from a man between 35 and 55 years old with Graves' ophthalmopathy. The CDR3 DNA sequence: TGTGCCAGCAGCCAGGTGGTAGATACGCAGTATTTT. Translating gives CASSQVVDTQYF.